This entry lists 21 T cell receptor beta chains sequenced from one sample in a study of T cells in localized non-small cell lung cancer. TCRdb keeps only in-frame clones here, not all; method: immunoSEQ multiplex PCR. This sample has approximately 80,000 clones; more than 70% occur once, and the top ten carry about a tenth. The starting material was peripheral blood, obtained before any cancer treatment. The receptors derive from a female donor at least 60 years old with stage I lung adenocarcinoma.

The sample holds a few counts of this clone. V gene TRBV5-4 combines with J gene TRBJ1-2; the D is unclear. Trimming stripped 0 bases from V and 6 bases from J, with 15 bases between. The CDR3 has 15 amino acids. Germline-derived CDR1 and CDR2 are SGHNT and YYREEE (reference sequence). The CDR3 DNA reads TGTGCCAGCAGCTTGGTAGGGCCTGGCCCCAATGGCTACACCTTC. This encodes CASSLVGPGPNGYTF.

V and J are TRBV6-6 and TRBJ1-1; 8 positions agree with TRBD1. This CDR3 region has 12 residues. From germline, CDR1 is MNHNY and CDR2 SVGAGI (reference sequence). Trimming removed 2 bases from V and 8 bases from J; junction bases left unmatched: 1. DNA for the CDR3: TGTGCCAGCAGTTACCGGACAGGGGAAGCTTTCTTT. The encoded protein is CASSYRTGEAFF.

The chain uses TRBV5-6 and TRBJ2-5; unclear D gene. The DNA end lines up better with TRBJ2-7; the J call may be wrong. This CDR3 is built from 13 residues. Germline V lookup: CDR1 SGHDT, CDR2 YYEEEE. CDR3 bases: TGTGCCAGCAGCTCATATGGGGTCTACGAGCAGTACTTC. As protein: CASSSYGVYEQYF.

The V gene is TRBV29-1, the J gene TRBJ2-5, with D possibly matching TRBD1 (6 bases). The CDR3 loop spans 16 amino acids. The V gene's germline CDR1 is SQVTM and CDR2 ANQGSEA. The V end was cut by 3 bases, the J end by 2 bases, with 19 bases between. CDR3 residues: CSVDKSGTSGQETQYF. The CDR3 coding sequence is TGCAGCGTTGATAAAAGTGGGACATCTGGACAAGAGACCCAGTACTTC.

The rearrangement uses TRBV2 and TRBJ2-3; 7 nucleotides line up with TRBD2. Trimming removed 2 bases from V and 2 bases from J; junction bases left unmatched: 4. CDR3 length: 15 residues. CDR1 is SNHLY and CDR2 is FYNNEI in the germline V gene. Here the CDR3 reads CASSETGGSTDTQYF. In DNA form, the CDR3 reads TGTGCCAGCAGTGAAACGGGAGGATCCACAGATACGCAGTATTTT.

This sequence joins TRBV6-6 and TRBJ1-2; D perhaps matches TRBD1 (5 bases). CDR1 and CDR2 (germline): MNHNY, SVGAGI (reference sequence). The CDR3 is 12 amino acids. The germline V and J ends were trimmed by 0 bases and 6 bases, with 5 bases remaining between them. This chain's CDR3 is CASSYSGDGYTF. As DNA, the CDR3 is TGTGCCAGCAGTTACTCAGGGGATGGCTACACCTTC.

The chain carries TRBV11-3 and TRBJ2-1; 10 positions agree with TRBD2. Germline CDR1 and CDR2: SGHNT and YENEEA. V lost 5 bases, J lost 5 bases, and 6 bases stayed unmatched. This CDR3 is built from 15 residues. CDR3 region: CASSTSTSGNNEQFF. DNA for the CDR3: TGTGCCAGCAGCACCTCCACTAGCGGGAACAATGAGCAGTTCTTC.

This clone was detected once. The chain is built from TRBV9 and TRBJ2-5, with 11 bases that match TRBD2. This CDR3 contains 15 residues. Germline-derived CDR1 and CDR2 are SGDLS and YYNGEE. Germline trimming cut 3 bases from V and 3 bases from J; bases unmatched to any gene: 4. Here the CDR3 reads CASSAASGRKETQYF. In DNA, the CDR3 is TGTGCCAGCAGCGCGGCTAGCGGGAGGAAAGAGACCCAGTACTTC.

This clone was counted only a few times. The V and J genes are TRBV29-1 and TRBJ1-1, with D uncertain. This CDR3 has 12 amino acids. Trimming stripped 6 bases from V and 1 base from J, with 9 bases between. Germline V gene sequence: CDR1 SQVTM, CDR2 ANQGSEA. In DNA form, the CDR3 reads TGCAGCGTATTTTCCGCGAACACTGAAGCTTTCTTT. Protein: CSVFSANTEAFF. Based on the CDR3 plus reference TRBV29-1 and TRBJ1-1, the full variable domain is SAVISQKPSRDICQRGTSLTIQCQVDSQVTMMFWYRQQPGQSLTLIATANQGSEATYESGFVIDKFPISRPNLTFSTLTVSNMSPEDSSIYLCSVFSANTEAFFGQGTRLTVV.

This clone was counted a few times. V is TRBV9 and J is TRBJ1-1; D gene unclear. This CDR3 contains 14 residues. The germline V gene has CDR1 SGDLS and CDR2 YYNGEE. Trimming pared 0 bases from V and 1 base from J, leaving 7 bases between. CDR3 nucleotide sequence: TGTGCCAGCAGCGTAGTTTCGACGAACACTGAAGCTTTCTTT. Translated, it gives CASSVVSTNTEAFF.

The V call is TRBV7-9, the J call TRBJ1-4, with D possibly being TRBD1 (5 bases). The germline V gene encodes CDR1 SEHNR and CDR2 FQNEAQ (reference sequence). The CDR3 covers 13 residues. The germline V and J ends were trimmed by 5 bases and 13 bases, with 17 bases remaining between them. Here the CDR3 reads CASSPSGGSRLFF. CDR3 sequence (DNA): TGTGCCAGCAGCCCAAGTGGGGGGTCGAGACTGTTTTTT.

The J gene is TRBJ2-5, the V gene TRBV5-4, with D maybe TRBD1 (6 bases). V was clipped by 5 bases and J by 6 bases, with 14 bases between them. The CDR3 extends over 13 amino acids. Germline V gene data show CDR1 as SGHNT and CDR2 as YYREEE (reference sequence). The CDR3 DNA reads as TGTGCCAGCAGTCAGGGGCCCTTCCAGACCCAGTACTTC. Its translation: CASSQGPFQTQYF.

The chain is built from TRBV19 and TRBJ2-1; TRBD2 agrees at 9 bases. V shed 7 bases and J 3 bases; nucleotides not matched to a gene: 4. Germline V gene lookup returns CDR1 LNHDA and CDR2 SQIVND (reference sequence). The CDR3 has 14 amino acids. The DNA for the CDR3 is TGTGCCAGTACAAGCGGGGGGTACTACAATGAGCAGTTCTTC. Residues: CASTSGGYYNEQFF.

This clone was counted a few times. The V call is TRBV19, the J call TRBJ2-2; 7 bases align to TRBD2. Germline assignment: CDR1 LNHDA and CDR2 SQIVND (reference sequence). V lost 4 bases and J lost 1; bases outside the gene matches: 0. There are 14 residues in the CDR3. The CDR3 nucleotides read TGTGCCAGTAGTAGCGGGAGGAACACCGGGGAGCTGTTTTTT. Protein sequence: CASSSGRNTGELFF.

V gene TRBV11-2 combines with J gene TRBJ1-4; 7 positions match TRBD1. The CDR3 runs 15 residues. Germline V gene lookup returns CDR1 SGHAT and CDR2 FQNNGV. Trimming cost V 5 bases and J 3 bases; bases outside gene matches: 6. Here the CDR3 reads CASSQLGTANEKLFF. CDR3 sequence (DNA): TGTGCCAGCAGCCAATTAGGGACAGCTAATGAAAAACTGTTTTTT.

This clone is medium-sized by share. The chain joins TRBV6-5 to TRBJ1-1; 9 bases are shared with TRBD1. With 2 bases clipped from V and 5 bases from J, the junction kept 6 bases outside the gene matches. The CDR3 is 15 amino acids. Germline V lookup: CDR1 MNHEY, CDR2 SVGAGI. The CDR3 DNA sequence: TGTGCCAGCAGTTACGGGGGACAGGGTGGTACTGAAGCTTTCTTT. Translated: CASSYGGQGGTEAFF.

The CDR3 loop is CASSYSGGFSNEQFF. CDR3 nucleotide sequence: TGTGCCAGCAGTTACTCGGGAGGATTTTCCAATGAGCAGTTCTTC. This sequence joins TRBV28 and TRBJ2-1; 7 bases map to TRBD2. Germline CDR1 and CDR2: MDHEN and SYDVKM. The CDR3 extends over 15 amino acids. V lost 4 bases to trimming and J lost 6 bases; unmatched junction nucleotides: 9.

CDR3 sequence: CASRSGGAYNEQFF. The CDR3, as DNA: TGTGCCAGCAGGAGCGGGGGGGCATACAATGAGCAGTTCTTC. V gene TRBV7-9 combines with J gene TRBJ2-1, with TRBD2 matching 10 bases. The germline V gene encodes CDR1 SEHNR and CDR2 FQNEAQ (reference sequence). V shed 6 bases and J 4 bases; nucleotides not matched to a gene: 3. The length of the CDR3 is 14 residues.

This clone was seen a single time. The V and J genes are TRBV7-9 and TRBJ2-5; 9 bases agree with TRBD2. Per germline, CDR1 SEHNR and CDR2 FQNEAQ (reference sequence). The V gene end was trimmed by 3 bases and the J gene end by 3 bases; junction bases not matched to a gene: 2. The CDR3 loop spans 14 amino acids. CDR3 in DNA: TGTGCCAGCAGCTTGGCTAGCGGGAAAGAGACCCAGTACTTC. As protein: CASSLASGKETQYF.

The chain links TRBV19 to TRBJ2-1, with D maybe TRBD2 (7 bases). Trimming left V 1 base short and J 7 bases short, with 14 bases between. Germline values: CDR1 LNHDA, CDR2 SQIVND (reference sequence). The CDR3 runs 15 residues. The CDR3 DNA sequence: TGTGCCAGTAGTATAGGGGGGGGCAACCGGAATGAGCAGTTCTTC. Protein product: CASSIGGGNRNEQFF.

The V call is TRBV9, the J call TRBJ2-1; TRBD2 matches at 7 bases. CDR3 length equals 16 residues. The germline gives CDR1 SGDLS, CDR2 YYNGEE. V dropped 1 base and J dropped 1; count of bases not matched to a gene: 5. CDR3 in amino acids: CASSVTSVVSYNEQFF. For the CDR3, the DNA is TGTGCCAGCAGCGTAACTAGCGTTGTTTCCTACAATGAGCAGTTCTTC. The full variable domain, rest sourced from reference TRBV9 and TRBJ2-1, is DSGVTQTPKHLITATGQRVTLRCSPRSGDLSVYWYQQSLDQGLQFLIQYYNGEERAKGNILERFSAQQFPDLHSELNLSSLELGDSALYFCASSVTSVVSYNEQFFGPGTRLTVL.